This section outlines one T cell receptor (beta chain) sequence together with its context. TCRdb's table, derived via immunoSEQ multiplex PCR, lists solely in-frame clones and lacks some. This table holds 190,000 or so clones, about 81% found once. Participants' own reports of clinical history determined their cohort assignment. Germline CDR1 reads MNHEY; CDR2 reads SVGAGI. CDR3 length: 14 amino acids. The V end was cut by 7 bases, the J end by 0 bases, with 12 bases between. These data belong to a study of blood T cell repertoires in COVID-19. Overall study: Some COVID-19 samples were acute and others convalescent; all came from the United States, Italy and Spain. T cells, B-cell-depleted T cells, or PBMCs provided the cDNA or gDNA that served as material.

This clonotype was sampled from a man aged 40-55 years who had recovered from COVID-19. The chain links TRBV6-5 to TRBJ1-1, with D possibly matching TRBD1 (5 bases). The source material was PBMCs or T cells enriched from blood (not recorded which). CDR3 loop: CASNIGHLNTEAFF. The DNA of the CDR3 is TGTGCCAGCAATATCGGACACCTGAACACTGAAGCTTTCTTT.